This T cell receptor beta chain was recovered during a study of CD8 T cells in Susac syndrome. CD8+ and CD4+ T cells from blood underwent TCR beta sequencing, which was carried out in a high-throughput format. As for this clonotype: What it binds is not known.

Regarding the study as a whole: The number of individuals included in the study's TCR sequencing and HLA analysis was acknowledged as relatively small.

This CDR3 spans 16 amino acids. J was trimmed by 6 bases and V by 5 bases; bases with no gene match: 12. Germline loops: CDR1 MRHNA, CDR2 SNTAGT. An amount of RNA that ranged from roughly 0.5 to 1 ug was reverse transcribed with random hexamers. Across 54 Vbeta and 13 Jbeta, immunoSEQ multiplex PCR amplified TCR beta CDR3. TCRdb independently ran MiXCR on the immunoSEQ multiplex PCR reads; one entry per CDR3 protein. The data show 250,000 to 300,000 distinct CDR3 sequences, roughly 85% seen once. The specimen sequenced was CD8+ T cells from PBMCs. The chain carries TRBV6-4 and TRBJ2-1; 8 bases are a match to TRBD1. This sequence was found in a human donor with multiple sclerosis. Written as DNA, the CDR3 is TGTGCCAGCAGTAGCGGGTCGGGACAGGTCGCCAATGAGCAGTTCTTC. It specifies CASSSGSGQVANEQFF.